This TCR beta chain was obtained from a study of identifying expanded T cells in peripheral blood. J lost 0 bases, V lost 5 bases, and 9 bases had no gene match. This CDR3 region has 16 residues. Germline V lookup: CDR1 PRHDT, CDR2 FYEKMQ (reference sequence). Libraries were prepared by immunoSEQ multiplex PCR; TCRdb keeps only in-frame clonotypes and omits some of them. The table has about 80,000 clones, 88% seen once. The clonotype was recovered from a person aged 18 to 75 in good health. The V call is TRBV13, the J call TRBJ1-1; 7 bases align to TRBD1. The sequenced sample consisted of blood. CDR3 bases: TGTGCCAGCAGCACCCGACAGGGTCTTCTGAACACTGAAGCTTTCTTT. Its protein is CASSTRQGLLNTEAFF.